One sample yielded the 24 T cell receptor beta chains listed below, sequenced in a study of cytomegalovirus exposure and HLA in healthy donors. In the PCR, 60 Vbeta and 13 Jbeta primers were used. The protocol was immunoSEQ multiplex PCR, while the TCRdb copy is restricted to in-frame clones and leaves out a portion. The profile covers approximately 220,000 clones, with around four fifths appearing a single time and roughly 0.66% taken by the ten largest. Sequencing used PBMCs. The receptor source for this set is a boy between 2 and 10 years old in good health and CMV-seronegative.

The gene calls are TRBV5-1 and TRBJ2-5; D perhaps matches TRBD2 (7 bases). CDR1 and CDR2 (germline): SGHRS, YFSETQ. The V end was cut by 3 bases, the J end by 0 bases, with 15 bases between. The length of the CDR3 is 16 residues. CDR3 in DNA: TGCGCCAGCAGCTGGGGGGGGCGATCCGACCAAGAGACCCAGTACTTC. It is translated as CASSWGGRSDQETQYF.

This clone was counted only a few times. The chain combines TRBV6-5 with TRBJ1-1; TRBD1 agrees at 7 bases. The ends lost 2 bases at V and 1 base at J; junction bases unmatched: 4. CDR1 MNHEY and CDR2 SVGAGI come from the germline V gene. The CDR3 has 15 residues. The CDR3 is CASSYPGGRNTEAFF. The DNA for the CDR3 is TGTGCCAGCAGTTACCCAGGGGGGCGGAACACTGAAGCTTTCTTT.

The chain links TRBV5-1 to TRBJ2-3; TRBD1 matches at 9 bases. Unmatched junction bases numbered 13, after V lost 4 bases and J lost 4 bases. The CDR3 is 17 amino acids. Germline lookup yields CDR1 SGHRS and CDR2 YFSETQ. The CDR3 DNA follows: TGCGCCAGCAGCCCAACTCTATACAGGGGGCTCGCAGATACGCAGTATTTT. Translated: CASSPTLYRGLADTQYF.

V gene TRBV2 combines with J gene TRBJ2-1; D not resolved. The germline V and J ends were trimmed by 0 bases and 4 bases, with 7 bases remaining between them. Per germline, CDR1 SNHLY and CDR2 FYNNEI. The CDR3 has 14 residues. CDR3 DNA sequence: TGTGCCAGCAGTGAAGCGACTCCGTACAATGAGCAGTTCTTC. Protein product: CASSEATPYNEQFF.

CDR3: CAIDGGQGGYEQYF. The DNA for the CDR3 is TGTGCCATCGATGGGGGACAGGGTGGGTACGAGCAGTACTTC. The chain carries TRBV10-3 and TRBJ2-7, with 9 positions matching TRBD1. CDR3 length: 14 amino acids. Germline loops: CDR1 ENHRY, CDR2 SYGVKD. J lost 4 bases, V lost 8 bases, and 9 bases had no gene match.

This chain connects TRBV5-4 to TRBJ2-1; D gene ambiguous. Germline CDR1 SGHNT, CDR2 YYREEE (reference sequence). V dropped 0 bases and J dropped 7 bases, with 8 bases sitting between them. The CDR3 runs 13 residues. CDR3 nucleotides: TGTGCCAGCAGCTTGGACGGGTCAAATGAGCAGTTCTTC. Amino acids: CASSLDGSNEQFF.

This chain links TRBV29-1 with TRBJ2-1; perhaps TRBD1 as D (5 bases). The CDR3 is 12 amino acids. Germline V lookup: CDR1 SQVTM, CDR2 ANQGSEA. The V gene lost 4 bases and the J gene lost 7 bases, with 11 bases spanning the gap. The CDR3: CSVGSRVNEQFF. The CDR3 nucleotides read TGCAGCGTTGGGTCCAGGGTGAATGAGCAGTTCTTC.

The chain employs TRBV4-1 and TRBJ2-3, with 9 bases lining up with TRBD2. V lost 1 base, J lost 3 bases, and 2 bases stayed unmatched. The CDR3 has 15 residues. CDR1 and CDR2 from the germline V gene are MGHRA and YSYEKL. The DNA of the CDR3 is TGCGCCAGCAGCCAAGGGACTAGCGCGACAGATACGCAGTATTTT. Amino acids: CASSQGTSATDTQYF.

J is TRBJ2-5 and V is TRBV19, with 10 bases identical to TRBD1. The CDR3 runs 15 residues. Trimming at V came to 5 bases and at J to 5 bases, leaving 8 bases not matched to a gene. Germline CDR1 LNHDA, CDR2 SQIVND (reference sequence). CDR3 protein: CASSLQGQGWETQYF. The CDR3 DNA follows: TGTGCCAGTAGTCTCCAGGGACAGGGGTGGGAGACCCAGTACTTC.

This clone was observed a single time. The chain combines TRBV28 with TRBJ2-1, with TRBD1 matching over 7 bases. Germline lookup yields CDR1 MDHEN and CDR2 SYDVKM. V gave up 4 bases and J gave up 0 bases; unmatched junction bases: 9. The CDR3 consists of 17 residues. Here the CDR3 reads CASSSDRARSSYNEQFF. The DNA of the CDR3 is TGTGCCAGCAGTTCAGACAGGGCCCGGAGCTCCTACAATGAGCAGTTCTTC.

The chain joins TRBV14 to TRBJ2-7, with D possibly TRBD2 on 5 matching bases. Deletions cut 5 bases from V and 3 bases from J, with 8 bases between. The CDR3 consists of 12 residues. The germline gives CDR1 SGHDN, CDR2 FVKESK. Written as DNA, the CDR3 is TGTGCCAGCAGCGTAGGACTCTACGAGCAGTACTTC. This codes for CASSVGLYEQYF. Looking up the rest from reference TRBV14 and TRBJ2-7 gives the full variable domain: EAGVTQFPSHSVIEKGQTVTLRCDPISGHDNLYWYRRVMGKEIKFLLHFVKESKQDESGMPNNRFLAERTGGTYSTLKVQPAELEDSGVYFCASSVGLYEQYFGPGTRLTVT.

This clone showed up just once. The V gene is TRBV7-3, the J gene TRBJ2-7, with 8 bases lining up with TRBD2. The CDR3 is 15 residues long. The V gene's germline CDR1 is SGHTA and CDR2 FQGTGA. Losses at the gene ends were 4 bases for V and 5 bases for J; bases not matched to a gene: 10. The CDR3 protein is CASSSGGGPRDEQYF. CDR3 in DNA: TGTGCCAGCAGCTCCGGCGGGGGGCCGAGGGACGAGCAGTACTTC.

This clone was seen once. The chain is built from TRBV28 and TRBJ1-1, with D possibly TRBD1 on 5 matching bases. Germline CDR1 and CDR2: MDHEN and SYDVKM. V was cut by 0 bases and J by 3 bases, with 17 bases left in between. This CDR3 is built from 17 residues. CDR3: CASSLWGTGYGDTEAFF. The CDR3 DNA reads TGTGCCAGCAGTTTATGGGGAACAGGATATGGGGACACTGAAGCTTTCTTT.

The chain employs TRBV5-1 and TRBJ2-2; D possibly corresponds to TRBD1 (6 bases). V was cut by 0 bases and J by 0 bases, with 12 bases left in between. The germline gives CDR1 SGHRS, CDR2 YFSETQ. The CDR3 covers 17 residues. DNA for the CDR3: TGCGCCAGCAGCTTGGAAACCAGGGGCCCGAACACCGGGGAGCTGTTTTTT. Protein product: CASSLETRGPNTGELFF.

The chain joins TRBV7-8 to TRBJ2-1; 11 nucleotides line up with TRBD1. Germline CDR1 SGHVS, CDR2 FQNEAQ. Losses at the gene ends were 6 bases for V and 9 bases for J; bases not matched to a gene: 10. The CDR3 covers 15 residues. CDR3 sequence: CASREDRGQDSEQFF. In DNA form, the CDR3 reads TGTGCCAGCAGGGAGGACAGGGGGCAGGATAGTGAGCAGTTCTTC. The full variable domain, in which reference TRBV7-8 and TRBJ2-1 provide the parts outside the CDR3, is GAGVSQSPRYKVAKRGQDVALRCDPISGHVSLFWYQQALGQGPEFLTYFQNEAQLDKSGLPSDRFFAERPEGSVSTLKIQRTQQEDSAVYLCASREDRGQDSEQFFGPGTRLTVL.

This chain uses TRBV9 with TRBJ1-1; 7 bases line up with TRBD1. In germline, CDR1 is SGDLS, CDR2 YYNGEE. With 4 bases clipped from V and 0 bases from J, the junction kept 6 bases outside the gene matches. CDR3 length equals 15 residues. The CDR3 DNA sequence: TGTGCCAGCAGCCCGCGACAGGGTCTGAACACTGAAGCTTTCTTT. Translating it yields CASSPRQGLNTEAFF.

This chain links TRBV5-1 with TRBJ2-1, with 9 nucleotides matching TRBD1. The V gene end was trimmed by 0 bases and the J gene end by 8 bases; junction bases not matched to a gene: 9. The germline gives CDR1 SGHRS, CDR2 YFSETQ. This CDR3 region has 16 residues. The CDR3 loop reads CASSLGGTGYTDEQFF. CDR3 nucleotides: TGCGCCAGCAGCTTGGGGGGGACAGGGTATACCGATGAGCAGTTCTTC.

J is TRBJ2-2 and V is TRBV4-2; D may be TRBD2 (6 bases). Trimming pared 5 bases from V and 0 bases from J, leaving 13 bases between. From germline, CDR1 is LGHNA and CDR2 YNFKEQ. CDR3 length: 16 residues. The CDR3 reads CASSALLAANTGELFF. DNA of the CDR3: TGTGCCAGCAGCGCCCTTTTAGCGGCGAACACCGGGGAGCTGTTTTTT.

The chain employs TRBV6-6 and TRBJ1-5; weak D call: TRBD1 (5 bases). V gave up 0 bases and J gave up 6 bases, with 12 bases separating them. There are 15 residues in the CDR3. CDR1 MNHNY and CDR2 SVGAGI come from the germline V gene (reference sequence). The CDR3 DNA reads TGTGCCAGCAGTTACTCGGCGGGGGTGGGTCAGCCCCAGCATTTT. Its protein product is CASSYSAGVGQPQHF.

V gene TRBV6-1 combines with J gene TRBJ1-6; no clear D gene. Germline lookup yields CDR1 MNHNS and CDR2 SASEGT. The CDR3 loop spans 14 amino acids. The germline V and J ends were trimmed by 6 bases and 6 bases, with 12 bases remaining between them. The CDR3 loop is CASREGDLNSPLHF. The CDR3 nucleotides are TGTGCCAGCAGGGAGGGCGACCTTAATTCACCCCTCCACTTT.

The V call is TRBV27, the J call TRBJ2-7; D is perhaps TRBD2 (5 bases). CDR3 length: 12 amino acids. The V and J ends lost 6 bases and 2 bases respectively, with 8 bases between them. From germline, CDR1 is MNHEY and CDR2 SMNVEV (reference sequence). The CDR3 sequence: CASRAGAYEQYF. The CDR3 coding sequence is TGTGCCAGCAGGGCGGGTGCCTACGAGCAGTACTTC.

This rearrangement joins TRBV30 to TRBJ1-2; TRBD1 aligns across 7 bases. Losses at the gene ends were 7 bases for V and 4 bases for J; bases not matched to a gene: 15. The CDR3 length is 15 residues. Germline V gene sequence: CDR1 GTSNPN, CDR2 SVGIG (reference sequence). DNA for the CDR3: TGTGCCTTCTCGACAGGGTCCACAGCCGTCTATGGCTACACCTTC. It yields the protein CAFSTGSTAVYGYTF. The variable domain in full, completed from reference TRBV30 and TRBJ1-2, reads SQTIHQWPATLVQPVGSPLSLECTVEGTSNPNLYWYRQAAGRGLQLLFYSVGIGQISSEVPQNLSASRPQDRQFILSSKKLLLSDSGFYLCAFSTGSTAVYGYTFGSGTRLTVV.

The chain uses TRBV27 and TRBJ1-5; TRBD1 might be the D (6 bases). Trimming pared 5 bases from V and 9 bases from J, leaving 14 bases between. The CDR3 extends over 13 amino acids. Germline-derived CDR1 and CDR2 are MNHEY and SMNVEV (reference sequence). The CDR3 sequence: CASSNNRARPQHF. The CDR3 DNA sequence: TGTGCCAGCAGTAACAACAGGGCACGGCCCCAGCATTTT.

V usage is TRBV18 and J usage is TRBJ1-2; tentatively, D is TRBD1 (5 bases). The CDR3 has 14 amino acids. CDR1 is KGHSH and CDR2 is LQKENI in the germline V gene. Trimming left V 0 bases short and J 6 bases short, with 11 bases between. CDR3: CASSPPADRNGYTF. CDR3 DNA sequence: TGTGCCAGCTCACCACCTGCTGACAGAAATGGCTACACCTTC.